Many counts were recorded for the clone carrying this T cell receptor (beta chain). This entry is derived from a study of neurological immune-mediated disorders. TCRdb independently ran MiXCR on the 5' RACE reads; one entry per CDR3 protein. In the table there are more than 15,000 distinct CDR3 sequences, under 4% of which are singletons. Sequenced material: CD8+ T cells from blood. This receptor was identified in a middle-aged woman in good health.

Here the CDR3 DNA reads TGTGCCAGCAGTTTGGTGCCGAGCTCCTATAATTCACCCCTCCACTTT. This gives the protein CASSLVPSSYNSPLHF. This chain connects TRBV28 to TRBJ1-6; D is uncertain. CDR1 and CDR2 from the germline V gene are MDHEN and SYDVKM. Trimming stripped 3 bases from V and 0 bases from J, with 9 bases between. This CDR3 comprises 16 residues.